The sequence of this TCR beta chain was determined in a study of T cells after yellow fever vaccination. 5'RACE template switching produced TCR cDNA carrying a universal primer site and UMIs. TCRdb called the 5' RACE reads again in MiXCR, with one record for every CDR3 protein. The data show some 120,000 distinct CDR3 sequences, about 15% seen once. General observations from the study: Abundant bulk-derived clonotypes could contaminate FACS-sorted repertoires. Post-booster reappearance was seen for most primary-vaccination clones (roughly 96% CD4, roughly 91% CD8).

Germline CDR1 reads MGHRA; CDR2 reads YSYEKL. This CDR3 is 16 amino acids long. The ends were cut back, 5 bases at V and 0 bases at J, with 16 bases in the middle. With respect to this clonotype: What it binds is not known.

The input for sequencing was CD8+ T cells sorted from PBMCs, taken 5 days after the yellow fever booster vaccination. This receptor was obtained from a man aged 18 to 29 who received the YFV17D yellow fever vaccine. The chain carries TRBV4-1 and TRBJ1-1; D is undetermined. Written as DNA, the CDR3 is TGCGCCAGCAGCAGTCGGACGCCGATCATGAACACTGAAGCTTTCTTT. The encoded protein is CASSSRTPIMNTEAFF.